This T cell receptor beta chain was recorded in a study of shared clonotypes between healthy human individuals. There are many counts of this clone. Profiling relied on immunoSEQ multiplex PCR, and the TCRdb table lists in-frame clones only, not all of them. The data contain hundreds of thousands of clones, about 78% of them singletons. Per the germline V gene, CDR1 is MNHEY and CDR2 is SMNVEV (reference sequence). The CDR3 is 17 residues long. Trimming removed 6 bases from V and 4 bases from J, with 22 bases in between. The clonotype originates from a woman in her twenties or thirties in good health. The chain employs TRBV27 and TRBJ2-1; TRBD1 might be the D (6 bases). Sequenced: memory CD4+ T cells sorted from blood. Subset denoted: CD45RA-negative fraction. This CDR3 is CASRDPSGTLTYNEQFF. The CDR3 region has the DNA TGTGCCAGCAGAGATCCTTCCGGGACACTTACATACAATGAGCAGTTCTTC.